A few counts support the clone carrying this T cell receptor (beta chain). These data belong to a study of identical twins. The CDR3 runs 14 residues. Trimming took 8 bases from V and 7 from J; bases not matched to a gene: 13. A universal primer site was incorporated via template switching, and the cDNA contained unique molecular identifiers. TCRdb re-derived calls from the 5' RACE reads in MiXCR, one entry per CDR3 protein. The sample records some 1,600,000 distinct CDR3 sequences, around a third being singletons. The rearrangement links TRBV12-3 or TRBV12-4 to TRBJ2-7, with 8 bases identical to TRBD2. The sequence derives from a newborn girl in good health. The sample taken for sequencing was cord blood. The CDR3: CASGPKAGVDEQYF. Written as DNA, the CDR3 is TGTGCCAGCGGCCCAAAAGCGGGAGTCGATGAGCAGTACTTC.